A single sample gave rise to the 21 T cell receptor beta chains below, sequenced in a study of Graves' ophthalmopathy and Graves' hyperthyroidism. CDR3 regions of TCR beta were amplified from RNA transcripts. RT-PCR in the first round used HTBI primers; a second-round multiplex PCR followed. TCRdb processed the multiplex PCR reads anew with MiXCR; each CDR3 protein has one entry. The sample has roughly 700,000 distinct CDR3 sequences, roughly two fifths seen once. What was sequenced was peripheral blood. Receptor source: an adult man with Graves' ophthalmopathy.

This clonotype turned up a few times. J is TRBJ1-5 and V is TRBV2; 9 bases align to TRBD1. Per germline, CDR1 SNHLY and CDR2 FYNNEI. The ends lost 7 bases at V and 2 bases at J; junction bases unmatched: 6. This CDR3 spans 15 amino acids. The CDR3 nucleotides are TGTGCCAGCAACCGGGACAGGGATCGCAATCAGCCCCAGCATTTT. The encoded protein is CASNRDRDRNQPQHF. Supplemented by reference TRBV2 and TRBJ1-5, the full variable domain reads EPEVTQTPSHQVTQMGQEVILRCVPISNHLYFYWYRQILGQKVEFLVSFYNNEISEKSEIFDDQFSVERPDGSNFTLKIRSTKLEDSAMYFCASNRDRDRNQPQHFGDGTRLSIL.

This clonotype was seen many times. The V and J genes are TRBV9 and TRBJ1-2, with 8 positions matching TRBD1. This CDR3 comprises 15 residues. Germline lookup yields CDR1 SGDLS and CDR2 YYNGEE. With V trimmed by 4 bases and J by 3 bases, 8 bases remained unmatched. CDR3 residues: CASSLRTGSHYGYTF. CDR3 DNA sequence: TGTGCCAGCAGCTTACGGACAGGGTCGCACTATGGCTACACCTTC.

The sample holds many counts of this clonotype. This chain joins TRBV15 and TRBJ1-1; D might be TRBD1 (5 bases). Germline V gene lookup returns CDR1 LNHNV and CDR2 YYDKDF (reference sequence). This CDR3 is 16 amino acids long. The V end was cut by 3 bases, the J end by 1 base, with 15 bases between. CDR3 nucleotides: TGTGCCACCAGCAGGGCTCAAGAGGGGCCGAACACTGAAGCTTTCTTT. Residues: CATSRAQEGPNTEAFF.

The chain has TRBV2 and TRBJ1-5; a weak D match, TRBD1 (5 bases). The CDR3 totals 15 residues. Germline lookup yields CDR1 SNHLY and CDR2 FYNNEI. V was trimmed by 0 bases and J by 6 bases, leaving 12 bases between them. The CDR3 here is CASSEAGAGRQPQHF. The CDR3 DNA is TGTGCCAGCAGTGAAGCCGGGGCAGGGCGTCAGCCCCAGCATTTT. Variable domain in full (rest from reference TRBV2 and TRBJ1-5): EPEVTQTPSHQVTQMGQEVILRCVPISNHLYFYWYRQILGQKVEFLVSFYNNEISEKSEIFDDQFSVERPDGSNFTLKIRSTKLEDSAMYFCASSEAGAGRQPQHFGDGTRLSIL.

V gene TRBV25-1 combines with J gene TRBJ1-2, with unresolved D. CDR3 length: 12 residues. V gave up 4 bases and J gave up 7 bases, with 10 bases separating them. Germline CDR1 and CDR2: MGHDK and SYGVNS. CDR3 amino acids: CASSAYGTGYTF. The CDR3 DNA is TGTGCCAGCAGTGCATACGGTACTGGCTACACCTTC.

This clonotype has just a few counts. The chain uses TRBV7-2 and TRBJ2-5; 7 bases are a match to TRBD2. The germline V gene has CDR1 SGHTA and CDR2 FQGNSA. This CDR3 spans 15 amino acids. The ends lost 6 bases at V and 2 bases at J; junction bases unmatched: 9. For the CDR3, the DNA is TGTGCCAGCAGTCCGGGGGGTGCACCTCAAGAGACCCAGTACTTC. It codes for CASSPGGAPQETQYF.

The chain joins TRBV20-1 to TRBJ1-5; D gene uncertain. Germline V CDR1 and CDR2: DFQATT, SNEGSKA (reference sequence). This CDR3 spans 15 amino acids. The V gene lost 5 bases and the J gene lost 1 base, with 15 bases spanning the gap. The CDR3 sequence: CSAGGPGNSNQPQHF. In DNA form, the CDR3 reads TGCAGTGCTGGAGGTCCCGGTAACAGCAATCAGCCCCAGCATTTT.

Details on this clonotype: This may arise from a read error, as a much more abundant clone is one base away. V usage is TRBV11-2 and J usage is TRBJ1-6; D unclear. CDR1 is SGHAT and CDR2 is FQNNGV in the germline V gene. The length of the CDR3 is 16 residues. The CDR3 bases are TGTGCCAGCAGACCGATTATGACAACCTATAATTCACCCTTCCACTTT. It encodes CASRPIMTTYNSPFHF.

This clonotype appeared many times. The rearrangement joins TRBV10-3 to TRBJ1-1; D unclear. The CDR3 is 14 residues long. CDR1 and CDR2 (germline): ENHRY, SYGVKD. V was trimmed by 0 bases and J by 2 bases, leaving 7 bases between them. The CDR3 reads CAISESRHNTEAFF. The DNA for the CDR3 is TGTGCCATCAGTGAGTCGCGCCATAACACTGAAGCTTTCTTT.

This clonotype was observed at least ten times. The chain employs TRBV12-3 or TRBV12-4 and TRBJ1-4; D is perhaps TRBD1 (6 bases). The CDR3 extends over 13 amino acids. The V gene lost 6 bases and the J gene lost 6 bases, with 11 bases spanning the gap. In DNA, the CDR3 is TGTGCCAGCAGAGAGGACAGCGATGAAAAACTGTTTTTT. As protein: CASREDSDEKLFF.

V usage is TRBV2 and J usage is TRBJ1-6; 9 bases match TRBD1. The trim removed 2 bases at V and 10 bases at J, leaving 6 bases unmatched. CDR1 is SNHLY, CDR2 FYNNEI, per germline. This CDR3 contains 15 residues. CDR3 coding DNA: TGTGCCAGCAGTGAAAGGGACAGGGCTTGGTCACCCCTCCACTTT. Translating it yields CASSERDRAWSPLHF.

This chain connects TRBV6-5 to TRBJ1-3; D not certain. The CDR3 sequence is 13 residues long. The germline V gene has CDR1 MNHEY and CDR2 SVGAGI. Trimming cost V 6 bases and J 7 bases, with 13 bases left between them. In nucleotides, the CDR3 is TGTGCCAGCAGGAATCGAATGGGGAACACCATATATTTT. Translated: CASRNRMGNTIYF.

This clonotype was counted a single time. The gene calls are TRBV20-1 and TRBJ1-1; unclear D gene. With 5 bases removed from V and 1 base from J, the gap between germline ends came to 17 bases. Germline assignment: CDR1 DFQATT and CDR2 SNEGSKA (reference sequence). The CDR3 has 15 amino acids. CDR3 protein: CSAGRREGGNTEAFF. DNA of the CDR3: TGCAGTGCTGGCCGAAGGGAAGGTGGGAACACTGAAGCTTTCTTT.

In its sample, this clonotype was seen a few times. The CDR3 loop is CASSHGTSGAQETQYF. CDR3 coding DNA: TGTGCCAGCAGCCACGGGACTAGCGGGGCTCAAGAGACCCAGTACTTC. The chain carries TRBV7-2 and TRBJ2-5; 13 bases map to TRBD2. The germline CDR1 and CDR2 sequences are SGHTA and FQGNSA. V lost 5 bases and J lost 2; bases outside the gene matches: 5. CDR3 size: 16 residues. The full variable domain, its missing parts supplied by reference TRBV7-2 and TRBJ2-5, is GAGVSQSPSNKVTEKGKDVELRCDPISGHTALYWYRQSLGQGLEFLIYFQGNSAPDKSGLPSDRFSAERTGGSVSTLTIQRTQQEDSAVYLCASSHGTSGAQETQYFGPGTRLLVL.

This clonotype was picked up many times. CDR3 protein: CASSFLSNTEAFF. In nucleotides, the CDR3 is TGTGCCAGCAGCTTTTTGAGCAACACTGAAGCTTTCTTT. This chain connects TRBV7-2 to TRBJ1-1; D remains unclear. The CDR3 is 13 residues long. V was shortened by 3 bases and J by 2 bases, with 7 bases between the two germline ends. The germline V gene has CDR1 SGHTA and CDR2 FQGNSA.

This clonotype was counted ten times or more. The genes are TRBV15 and TRBJ2-6; 7 bases agree with TRBD1. This CDR3 comprises 16 residues. CDR1 LNHNV and CDR2 YYDKDF come from the germline V gene (reference sequence). Trimming at V came to 8 bases and at J to 0 bases, leaving 7 bases not matched to a gene. CDR3 coding DNA: TGTGCCACCGGGGACAGCTACCTCTCTGGGGCCAACGTCCTGACTTTC. This sequence encodes CATGDSYLSGANVLTF.

Ten or more counts support this clonotype. This rearrangement joins TRBV4-3 to TRBJ2-5, with a weak D call TRBD2 (5 bases). V was cut by 1 base and J by 5 bases, with 8 bases left in between. Germline lookup yields CDR1 LGHNA and CDR2 YSLEER. This CDR3 has 13 amino acids. This CDR3 is CASSQGLAETQYF. CDR3 nucleotide sequence: TGCGCCAGCAGCCAAGGGCTAGCTGAGACCCAGTACTTC.

The V call is TRBV25-1, the J call TRBJ2-2; unclear D gene. With 5 bases removed from V and 1 base from J, the gap between germline ends came to 20 bases. The CDR3 is 18 residues long. CDR1 and CDR2 from the germline V gene are MGHDK and SYGVNS. CDR3 DNA sequence: TGTGCCAGCAGTTACTCTGATCCCGCTAGTAGGAACACCGGGGAGCTGTTTTTT. Translated, it gives CASSYSDPASRNTGELFF. The full variable domain, its missing parts supplied by reference TRBV25-1 and TRBJ2-2, is EADIYQTPRYLVIGTGKKITLECSQTMGHDKMYWYQQDPGMELHLIHYSYGVNSTEKGDLSSESTVSRIRTEHFPLTLESARPSHTSQYLCASSYSDPASRNTGELFFGEGSRLTVL.

J is TRBJ1-5 and V is TRBV28; 9 bases agree with TRBD1. The CDR3 has 15 amino acids. V lost 5 bases, J lost 3 bases, and 5 bases stayed unmatched. Germline V lookup: CDR1 MDHEN, CDR2 SYDVKM. The chain's CDR3 is CASSAGQGLNQPQHF. In DNA, the CDR3 is TGTGCCAGCAGTGCCGGACAGGGGCTCAATCAGCCCCAGCATTTT.

This clonotype was recorded a few times. The rearrangement uses TRBV20-1 and TRBJ2-5; D assignment may be TRBD1 or TRBD2 (5 bases each). Germline CDR1 reads DFQATT; CDR2 reads SNEGSKA (reference sequence). V lost 3 bases to trimming and J lost 4 bases, with 6 bases between them. This CDR3 contains 11 residues. CDR3: CSASGGETQYF. As DNA, the CDR3 is TGCAGTGCTAGTGGGGGAGAGACCCAGTACTTC.

The chain links TRBV20-1 to TRBJ1-2; D gene unclear. Germline V CDR1 and CDR2: DFQATT, SNEGSKA (reference sequence). The CDR3 is made up of 12 amino acids. The V gene lost 0 bases and the J gene lost 6 bases, with 8 bases spanning the gap. The CDR3 spells CSAREGADGYTF. DNA of the CDR3: TGCAGTGCTAGAGAGGGCGCGGATGGCTACACCTTC.